The source of this T cell receptor (beta chain) is a study of T cell responses to AZD1222 COVID-19 vaccine. Study-wide points: Reports indicate that nearly half of spike-specific TCRs are directed at unmutated variant regions. Among those given AZD1222, only six were seropositive at baseline. Researchers report vaccine-associated CD4 TCRs spanning spike, with dominance at 160-218 and 743-854. The donors showed a predominance of white British ancestry and of females, with possible underestimation of clonal diversity.

Trimming cost V 4 bases and J 7 bases, with 8 bases left between them. The CDR3 spans 10 residues. Germline V lookup: CDR1 GTSNPN, CDR2 SVGIG (reference sequence). Concerning this clone: Its antigen is as yet unknown.

Data came from immunoSEQ multiplex PCR; TCRdb stores just in-frame clones and leaves some out. The sample consists of roughly 130,000 clones, about 88% of them appearing once. The sequenced sample was peripheral blood, obtained on day 0 of MenACWY control vaccination. The chain has TRBV30 and TRBJ2-7, with a tentative D call TRBD2 (5 bases). This receptor was identified in an adult in good health. The CDR3 bases are TGTGCCTGGATGGGAGAGGAGCAGTACTTC. This sequence encodes CAWMGEEQYF.